This TCR beta chain was recovered during a study of vaccination effects on CD4 cells after COVID-19. In the case of this clone: Its cognate antigen is unknown.

Produced via immunoSEQ multiplex PCR; TCRdb's table is partial and in-frame only. Counted here are 35,000 to 50,000 clones, roughly 82% occurring once; the ten biggest clones make up around 2.8%. The length of the CDR3 is 19 residues. The germline CDR1 and CDR2 sequences are SGHAT and FQNNGV. V dropped 1 base and J dropped 1 base, with 19 bases sitting between them. Expansion of antigen-specific CD4+ T cells with viral peptide pools was carried out by the ViraFEST assay before sequencing. A 10-day culture period preceded the isolation of CD4+ T cells. None of these healthy vaccinees had been infected with SARS-CoV-2 before vaccination. Cultures had half their medium replaced with IL-2 medium on days 3 and 7.

The chain carries TRBV11-2 and TRBJ2-2; D not resolved. The specimen was CD4+ T cells from PBMCs cultured with HCoV-NL63 spike peptides, collected before COVID-19 vaccination. This TCR was recovered from a human donor who received a COVID-19 vaccine. In DNA form, the CDR3 reads TGTGCCAGCAGCTTAGCGAAGGGATTTTTCCAAGGGAACACCGGGGAGCTGTTTTTT. Its translation: CASSLAKGFFQGNTGELFF.